Listed below are T cell receptor beta chains from one sample, sequenced in a study of early T cells in non-severe SARS-CoV-2 infection. TCRdb itself ran the 5' RACE reads through MiXCR, one entry per CDR3 protein. The sample holds tens of thousands of distinct CDR3 sequences, about 14% seen once. This specimen consisted of whole blood, obtained at baseline. The receptors here all came from an adult who was a healthcare worker with PCR-confirmed SARS-CoV-2 infection or an uninfected control (not recorded which). Each CDR3 is given with its conserved first and last residue. The D gene is left open where the match is weak. Rows give clone size only sometimes, using once, few, many, or a class for an expanded clone.

>TRBJ2-3|TRBV20-1|.|few
TGCAGTGCCGCGGACGCCGCCACAGATACGCAGTATTTT
CSAADAATDTQYF
>TRBJ2-1|TRBV5-1|.|.
TGCGCCAGCAGCTTGACTCTAGTTGCCTCCCACAATGAGCAGTTCTTC
CASSLTLVASHNEQFF
>TRBJ1-4|TRBV7-9|.|many
TGTGCCAGCAGACCGACAGTCACTAATGAAAAACTGTTTTTT
CASRPTVTNEKLFF
>TRBJ2-7|TRBV12-3/TRBV12-4|TRBD1|.
TGTGCCAGCAGTCCCGGGACAGGGCGTTTTTCGGAGCAGTACTTC
CASSPGTGRFSEQYF
>TRBJ2-1|TRBV20-1|.|.
TGCAGTGCTAGAGATCGGGCGGGGACCAATGAGCAGTTCTTC
CSARDRAGTNEQFF
>TRBJ2-7|TRBV2|.|.
TGTGCCAGCAGTGACGACCCCTCCTACGAGCAGTACTTC
CASSDDPSYEQYF
>TRBJ1-3|TRBV6-1|.|few
TGTGCCAGCGCCTCCGGACGGACCTCTGGAAACACCATATATTTT
CASASGRTSGNTIYF
>TRBJ1-5|TRBV27|.|many
TGTGCCAGCAGTTTTAAATGGGGTGGGGATCAGCCCCAGCATTTT
CASSFKWGGDQPQHF
>TRBJ2-1|TRBV12-5|.|.
TGTGCTAGTGGTCCCCATCAGACCTCCTACAATGAGCAGTTCTTC
CASGPHQTSYNEQFF
>TRBJ2-2|TRBV7-3|.|.
TGTGCCAGCAGCCCCGCGATTTCCGGGGAGCTGTTTTTT
CASSPAISGELFF
>TRBJ2-3|TRBV29-1|.|.
TGCAGCGGGAACCAGCTAGCGCCTGCTGGGGATACGCAGTATTTT
CSGNQLAPAGDTQYF
>TRBJ2-1|TRBV9|.|many
TGTGCCAGCAGCGTAGATTCAGAGGTCTCCTACAATGAGCAGTTCTTC
CASSVDSEVSYNEQFF
>TRBJ2-1|TRBV27|.|many
TGTGCCAGCAAAGGGACAGGACTAGATACTGAGCAGTTCTTC
CASKGTGLDTEQFF
>TRBJ2-5|TRBV6-5|.|many
TGTGCCAGCAGTTACTCGTACCGGAAAGAGACCCAGTACTTC
CASSYSYRKETQYF
>TRBJ2-1|TRBV9|.|many
TGTGCCAGCAGCACACAAGGACTCCTCAATGAGCAGTTCTTC
CASSTQGLLNEQFF
>TRBJ2-1|TRBV3-1|.|.
TGTGCCAGCAGCCCAACGAATCAAAACAATGAGCAGTTCTTC
CASSPTNQNNEQFF
>TRBJ2-5|TRBV4-1|.|few
TGCGCCAGCAGCCAAGGACCTATCTCAGAGACCCAGTACTTC
CASSQGPISETQYF
>TRBJ1-1|TRBV18|.|few
TGTGCCAGCTCACCTACCCCCCAGGCGCTATCTGAAGCTTTCTTT
CASSPTPQALSEAFF
>TRBJ2-7|TRBV7-9|TRBD1|few
TGTGCCAGCAGCCCGGGCACAGGGGTCTACTTC
CASSPGTGVYF
>TRBJ2-1|TRBV7-9|TRBD1|.
TGTGCCAGCAGCTTCCTCTGGACAGGCTGTAGTGAGCAGTTCTTC
CASSFLWTGCSEQFF
>TRBJ2-7|TRBV30|.|.
TGTGCCTGGAGCTTGGGGGTCTACGAGCAGTACTTC
CAWSLGVYEQYF
>TRBJ2-3|TRBV20-1|.|few
TGCAGTGCTAGGGTCCTGGGGGGGCCTCGTTTACTCTCGGATACGCAGTATTTT
CSARVLGGPRLLSDTQYF
>TRBJ1-2|TRBV28|.|.
TGTGCCAGCCGAATAGGGGAAGCCTATGGCTACACCTTC
CASRIGEAYGYTF
>TRBJ1-1|TRBV6-5|TRBD1|many
TGTGCCAGCAGTGTCGGACAGGGGGCAACTGAAGCTTTCTTT
CASSVGQGATEAFF
>TRBJ2-5|TRBV11-2|.|.
TGTGCCAGCAGCTTATTCGAGGCGCCGCTCCAAGAGACCCAGTACTTC
CASSLFEAPLQETQYF
>TRBJ2-1|TRBV2|.|many
TGTGCCAGCAGTGTAAGTAGGGTCGGCTTCAATGAGCAGTTCTTC
CASSVSRVGFNEQFF
>TRBJ2-1|TRBV28|TRBD2|once
TGTGCCAGCAGTTCGACTAGCGGGAGGATAGATGAGCAGTTCTTC
CASSSTSGRIDEQFF
>TRBJ1-6|TRBV6-6|TRBD1|.
TGTGCCAGCAGTACACTGTCGTCAGGGGGATTGGATTCACCCCTCCACTTT
CASSTLSSGGLDSPLHF
>TRBJ2-3|TRBV7-2|.|.
TGTGCCAGCAGCTTAGCGATGAGCACAGATACGCAGTATTTT
CASSLAMSTDTQYF
>TRBJ2-1|TRBV2|TRBD2|.
TGTGCCAGCACGGGCGGGGGATGGGACAATGAGCAGTTCTTC
CASTGGGWDNEQFF
>TRBJ2-2|TRBV12-3/TRBV12-4|TRBD1|.
TGTGCCAGCAGTCCACCCCCCGGGACAGACGGTGGCGGGGAGCTGTTTTTT
CASSPPPGTDGGGELFF
>TRBJ1-2|TRBV20-1|.|many
TGCAGTGCTATCGTGGGCTATGGCTACACCTTC
CSAIVGYGYTF
>TRBJ2-4|TRBV20-1|.|.
TGCAGTGCCGCCGTACTAGCCAAAAACATTCAGTACTTC
CSAAVLAKNIQYF
>TRBJ1-4|TRBV5-1|.|many
TGCGCCAGCAGCTCGGACTATGAAAAACTGTTTTTT
CASSSDYEKLFF